The T cell receptor beta chain under discussion was sequenced for a study of blood T cell repertoires in COVID-19. At the level of the study: Specimens from acute and convalescent COVID-19 originated in the United States, Italy and Spain. PBMCs, B-cell-depleted T cells, or T cells were the source of the cDNA or gDNA that made up the material.

Per the original data handling: Researchers report that nucleated cell counts were estimated from reference gene primer amplification. TCRdb keeps only in-frame clones here, not all; method: immunoSEQ multiplex PCR. That table supplies the V and J calls and clone size; D and trimming were determined from the DNA. The sample contains fewer than 85,000 clones, about 82% of which appear only once. With respect to this clone: Other DNA sequences in this specimen translate into the identical CDR3.

Germline loops: CDR1 SEHNR, CDR2 FQNEAQ (reference sequence). Trimming took 5 bases from V and 1 from J, leaving 8 bases between them. There are 13 residues in the CDR3. The chain has TRBV7-9 and TRBJ1-1, with a possible D match to TRBD1 (6 bases). This receptor was obtained from a woman aged 55-75 years with acute or convalescent COVID-19. The sequencing sample was made of peripheral blood. CDR3 residues: CASSRTANTEAFF. The CDR3 DNA reads TGTGCCAGCAGCCGGACAGCGAACACTGAAGCTTTCTTT. Variable domain in full (rest from reference TRBV7-9 and TRBJ1-1): DTGVSQNPRHKITKRGQNVTFRCDPISEHNRLYWYRQTLGQGPEFLTYFQNEAQLEKSRLLSDRFSAERPKGSFSTLEIQRTEQGDSAMYLCASSRTANTEAFFGQGTRLTVV.